This TCR beta chain is from a study of blood T cell repertoires in COVID-19 (dated by TCRdb to about 2020). Background for the entire study: Collaborator samples came from the United States, Italy and Spain and covered acute and convalescent phases of COVID-19. The material from the prospective study consisted of cDNA or gDNA derived from T cells, B-cell-depleted T cells, or PBMCs. Deeply sampled blood TCRbeta repertoires from subjects exposed to, actively infected with, or recovered from COVID-19 were included in the dataset. The repertoires were released in a freely available public database intended as a resource for research on the immune response to SARS-CoV-2. Samples came from the ongoing ImmuneRACE study (first 160 participants) plus 1,254 subjects from 6 global collaborators. Sample metadata almost always included a de-identified subject ID, COVID-19 status, age in years and sex. Where available, HLA class I and class II types were obtained from metadata supplied by the sample provider rather than from assay-based typing. The study at large found these results: Clinical and demographic metadata were provided uncurated, with the amount varying by source and participant.

The collaborating institutions used their own protocols to collect whole blood in K2EDTA tubes. For TCRbeta analysis, collaborator samples were shipped as frozen whole blood, as isolated PBMCs, or as DNA extracted from either sample type. A word on this clone: Its antigen specificity is not known. No base qualities exist here, and no much larger clone lies one base off it.

CDR1 SGDLS and CDR2 YYNGEE are derived from the germline V gene. Relative to germline, V is 4 bases shorter and J is 13 bases shorter, with 24 bases between their ends. Reading from cysteine to phenylalanine, the CDR3 counts 14 amino acids. The retained sequence is limited to the CDR3, 42 bases, with the frame set at the first base. TCRbeta CDR3 regions were amplified from genomic DNA by means of the immunoSEQ Assay, a bias-controlled multiplex PCR. The published analysis was carried out like this. Nucleated cell counts per sample were estimated from amplification of reference gene primers within the assay. Sequence reads were collapsed and filtered to measure the absolute abundance of every unique TCRbeta CDR3 rearrangement. For each sample, productive Simpson clonality was calculated by taking the square root of Simpson's diversity index across productive rearrangements. TCRdb holds this immuneACCESS table with in-frame rearrangements only. Some clones are missing; in checked studies, unresolved V genes explain under half, and the rest has no known cause. V and J calls and clone size come straight from that table; D and trimming were deduced from the DNA. The sample yields 260,000 or so clones; 88% were counted once. The biggest ten clones account for approximately 0.7% of the sample.

The V and J genes are TRBV9 and TRBJ2-7; D gene: possibly TRBD2, on 6 matching bases. The sample consisted of peripheral blood. This TCR derives from a human donor in a cohort sampled during active COVID-19. The nucleotide sequence reads as follows: TGTGCCAGCAGCTCGAGCAAAGGGACTCTTCCGCACTACTTC. This encodes CASSSSKGTLPHYF.